This TCR beta chain was observed in a study of T cell responses to AZD1222 COVID-19 vaccine (dated by TCRdb to the early 2020s). Concerning the study at large: Because spike-specific TCR depth and breadth did not differ between the two schedules, AZD1222 recipients who got a second dose at roughly 4 weeks were pooled with those who got a second dose at roughly 12 weeks. A total of roughly 240 trial participants underwent TCR sequencing, of whom 207 received two doses of AZD1222 and 26 received two doses of the MenACWY control vaccine. Enrollment into the trials was organized by age into subgroups of 18-55, 56-69 and 70-plus years, and those subgroups contained roughly 140, 27 and 60 TCR-sequenced participants, respectively. Paper-wide results and their limitations: A significant rise in spike-specific TCR breadth and depth was observed after two AZD1222 doses relative to day 0 and relative to MenACWY recipients. Conclusions about previously exposed vaccinees are limited because only five to seven AZD1222 recipients were SARS-CoV-2 seropositive at baseline. Nearly half of unique spike-specific TCRs reportedly recognized epitopes outside regions mutated in the B.1.351 and B.1.1.7 variants. No day 14 peak-response samples were available, so repertoires were characterized only after the peak T cell response. The 56-69-year group was small, and its depth increase did not reach significance, likely because of low power. Participants were mostly white British and included more females than males, and it was suggested by the authors that clonal diversity may have been underestimated. The whole spike protein was spanned by vaccine-associated CD4 TCRs, and dominant responses were seen in regions 160-218 and 743-854.

Inclusive of the bounding cysteine and phenylalanine, the CDR3 is 14 residues long. The only DNA kept is the CDR3, 42 bases in frame from the first base. Sequences MNHEY (CDR1) and SVGAGI (CDR2) are obtained from the germline V gene. Trimming at the junction amounts to 6 bases on V and 0 bases on J, and the germline ends lie 9 bases apart. This specimen's time point label, interpreted: baseline before first vaccination. Samples from vaccinated people were obtained from the UK trials COV001 and COV002, which included a single-blind randomized controlled phase 2/3 trial of AZD1222 (ChAdOx1 nCoV-19) in healthy adults. Trial participant PBMC samples were collected at day 0 and day 28 after the second dose for TCRbeta chain sequencing. The CDR3 regions of human TCRbeta chains were analyzed by immunosequencing. For the original study's pipeline: TCRs in the repertoires were matched against a reference library of SARS-CoV-2-specific TCRs that had been generated with the MIRA antigen-specificity platform. Breadth meant the fraction of unique TCRs that were SARS-CoV-2-associated, whereas depth meant the fraction of total T cells that were SARS-CoV-2-associated. Each spike-specific TCR was assigned to its reactive spike region and to a CD4 or CD8 class using the MIRA data. Log10-transformed breadth and depth values were compared by one-way ANOVA with Sidak's multiple comparisons tests. Not all clones reach the TCRdb copy of this immuneACCESS table, which keeps in-frame sequences only. Checked studies attribute under half of the gap to unresolved V genes and leave the rest unexplained. V, J and clone size are taken as reported in that table, and D and trimming were inferred from the DNA itself. Present in this sample are roughly 93,000 clones, 85% to 90% of which were seen just once. Of the sample, approximately 27% falls within the top ten clones.

This clone was found a few times. Its binding antigen is unknown. No much larger clone is present one base from it, and per-base qualities are unavailable. Sample: peripheral blood, taken on day 0 of AZD1222 vaccination. The clonotype originates from an adult in good health. The rearrangement combines TRBV6-5 with TRBJ1-5, with a tentative D gene TRBD1 over 5 matching bases. The CDR3 loop reads CASRRQSSNQPQHF. The DNA sequence is as follows: TGTGCCAGCAGACGACAGAGTAGCAATCAGCCCCAGCATTTT.